This T cell receptor (beta chain) came from a study of T cell repertoires in cytomegalovirus infection. One entry per CDR3 protein, called by TCRdb with MiXCR from the reads. The sample has roughly 160,000 distinct CDR3 sequences, about 22% seen once. About this clonotype itself: Its cognate antigen is unknown.

Germline CDR1 SGHTA, CDR2 FQGNSA. V was clipped by 3 bases and J by 7 bases, with 6 bases between them. The length of the CDR3 is 11 residues. The sequence was collected from a human donor in good health (CMV status not recorded). Some clones in this sample may be carry-over from other donors' samples. The sample consisted of CD8+ T cells from cultured PBMCs, taken from culture after CMV antigen stimulation. The chain has TRBV7-2 and TRBJ1-1; D not resolved. The CDR3 spells CASSFGVEAFF. CDR3 DNA sequence: TGTGCCAGCAGCTTTGGGGTTGAAGCTTTCTTT.